What follows are 10 T cell receptor beta chains derived from one specimen sequenced in a study of T cells in women clearing cervical HPV infection. Using immunoSEQ multiplex PCR, the repertoire was profiled, and TCRdb retains in-frame clones only, with some absent. This table holds 45,000 to 55,000 clones. Sequenced sample: blood buffy coat. The receptor source for this set is a woman aged 18 to 75 with a cervical HPV16 infection that either progressed to CIN3+ or cleared (not recorded which).

With respect to this clone: The sequenced fragment ends 3 residues before the CDR3 boundary, so the rest is inferred from the germline J gene. V is TRBV20-1 and J is TRBJ2-2; 9 bases match TRBD1. V gave up 2 bases and J gave up 6 bases; unmatched junction bases: 7. Germline CDR1 reads DFQATT; CDR2 reads SNEGSKA (reference sequence). The CDR3 loop spans 15 amino acids. The CDR3 spells CSARTGGLTSGELFF. The CDR3 DNA, read in part, is TGCAGTGCTAGAACAGGGGGCCTAACTTCCGGGGAG.

Points on this clone: The read ends 3 residues shy of where the CDR3 ends; the end is completed using the germline J gene. This sequence joins TRBV7-8 and TRBJ1-5; a possible D gene is TRBD1 (6 bases). The CDR3 consists of 14 residues. CDR1 and CDR2 from the germline V gene are SGHVS and FQNEAQ. V dropped 5 bases and J dropped 4 bases, with 12 bases sitting between them. This CDR3 reads CASSLDRRNQPQHF. The sequenced CDR3 bases are TGTGCCAGCAGCCTGGACAGAAGGAATCAGCCC.

As for this clone: The CDR3 end falls 3 residues outside the read, so it is completed with the germline J gene. The rearrangement joins TRBV4-2 to TRBJ1-1; 7 nucleotides match TRBD1. CDR3 length equals 12 residues. Germline loops: CDR1 LGHNA, CDR2 YNFKEQ. V shed 8 bases and J 5 bases; nucleotides not matched to a gene: 5. The sequenced CDR3 bases are TGTGCCAGCGGACACAGGGGAACTGAA. Translation: CASGHRGTE. The complete CDR3 reads CASGHRGTEAFF.

On this clone: The sequenced fragment ends 3 residues before the CDR3 boundary, so the rest is inferred from the germline J gene. J is TRBJ1-1 and V is TRBV5-4; D call uncertain. V was shortened by 4 bases and J by 1 base, with 8 bases between the two germline ends. Germline assignment: CDR1 SGHNT and CDR2 YYREEE (reference sequence). This CDR3 is built from 13 residues. The sequenced CDR3 bases are TGTGCCAGCAGCCCTGGCGGGAACACTGAA. Its translation: CASSPGGNTE. The CDR3 reads in full as CASSPGGNTEAFF.

CDR3 DNA (partial): TGTGCCAGCAGCTTGGGTCTAGCGGGAGGGGAGACC. Translating gives CASSLGLAGGET. The complete CDR3 sequence is CASSLGLAGGETQYF. The rearrangement links TRBV5-6 to TRBJ2-5; 12 bases match TRBD2. Read coverage stops 3 residues before the CDR3 terminus; the germline J gene supplies the remainder. The germline gives CDR1 SGHDT, CDR2 YYEEEE. This CDR3 comprises 15 residues. Trimming cost V 0 bases and J 5 bases; bases outside gene matches: 2.

CDR3 DNA (partial): TGCGCCAGCAGCTTGGCTGCGGGGGGAAACACTGAA. It translates to CASSLAAGGNTE. The full CDR3 is CASSLAAGGNTEAFF. This chain joins TRBV5-1 and TRBJ1-1; tentative D call: TRBD1 (5 bases). The CDR3 end falls 3 residues outside the read, so it is completed with the germline J gene. Germline values: CDR1 SGHRS, CDR2 YFSETQ. The ends were cut back, 0 bases at V and 2 bases at J, with 11 bases in the middle. The CDR3 is made up of 15 amino acids.

Turning to this clone: With the read ending 3 residues before the CDR3 end, the germline J gene is used to fill in that end. V gene TRBV2 combines with J gene TRBJ2-3, with 8 bases identical to TRBD2. The germline CDR1 and CDR2 sequences are SNHLY and FYNNEI. The CDR3 contains 15 residues. The J segment lost 5 bases and the V segment lost 5 bases, leaving 9 bases of the junction unmatched. CDR3 bases read: TGTGCCAGCAGTCCCGGGGGGGCCGGGGGAGATACG. Its protein product is CASSPGGAGGDT. In full, the CDR3 reads CASSPGGAGGDTQYF.

Details on this clone: The read terminates 3 residues ahead of where the CDR3 ends, so the germline J gene completes it. This chain links TRBV4-2 with TRBJ2-5; 11 nucleotides agree with TRBD2. Germline V gene lookup returns CDR1 LGHNA and CDR2 YNFKEQ. The trim removed 0 bases at V and 2 bases at J, leaving 5 bases unmatched. The CDR3 consists of 17 residues. Incomplete CDR3 DNA: TGTGCCAGCAGCCAAGAACCTAGCGGGGGGCTACAAGAGACC. Amino acids: CASSQEPSGGLQET. The entire CDR3 is CASSQEPSGGLQETQYF.

With regard to this clone: The missing CDR3 end, 3 residues past where the read stops, is filled in from the germline J gene. The chain links TRBV6-2 or TRBV6-3 to TRBJ2-1; the D is unclear. V lost 8 bases and J 5 bases, leaving 7 bases between the germline ends. The CDR3 runs 11 residues. Germline V gene sequence: CDR1 MNHEY, CDR2 SVGEGT. The sequenced CDR3 bases are TGTGCCAGCTTGCGTGACAATGAG. It translates to CASLRDNE. The whole CDR3 sequence reads CASLRDNEQFF.

A word on this clone: The read terminates 3 residues ahead of where the CDR3 ends, so the germline J gene completes it. V is TRBV5-1 and J is TRBJ2-7; TRBD1 aligns across 9 bases. This CDR3 has 14 residues. J gave up 3 bases and V 0 bases, and 1 base lay outside the gene matches. Germline assignment: CDR1 SGHRS and CDR2 YFSETQ. CDR3 region: CASSLATGGYEQYF. CDR3 DNA, as far as it was read: TGCGCCAGCAGCTTGGCGACAGGGGGCTACGAG.